This T cell receptor (beta chain) was sequenced during a study of tumor-infiltrating lymphocytes in primary liver carcinoma. Regarding the study as a whole: The study found tumor-adjacent and tumor-blood pairs overlapped less than tumor region pairs.

To note about this clonotype: Its specificity is unknown. This may arise from a read error, as a much more abundant clone is one base away.

The source material, roughly 18-33 mg of unsorted bulk tissue, was used to co-extract RNA and DNA. A primer in the constant region served to generate TCR beta cDNA from roughly 550 ng of total RNA. Slightly modified ARM-PCR with three nested multiplex PCR rounds yielded TCR beta libraries. With TRBV1-TRBV30 forward primers and a C-beta reverse primer, the first two PCR rounds were run for 9 to 10 cycles each. TCRdb re-called the multiplex PCR reads through MiXCR, storing one row per CDR3 protein. Of about 120,000 distinct CDR3 sequences listed, around 70% are singletons. The CDR3 contains 14 residues. Germline CDR1 is SGHRS and CDR2 is YFSETQ.

The chain uses TRBV5-1 and TRBJ2-7; unclear D gene. The material sequenced was tumor-adjacent normal liver tissue. The receptor's source is a woman aged 60 to 75 with primary liver carcinoma and hepatitis B virus infection. CDR3 sequence: CASSLAAMPYKQYF. CDR3 bases: TGCGCCAGCAGCTTGGCCGCTATGCCCTACAAGCAGTACTTC.